A selection of T cell receptor beta chains follows, all from one sample in a study of cytomegalovirus exposure and HLA in healthy donors. Sequencing used immunoSEQ multiplex PCR; TCRdb keeps in-frame clones, though not all of them. Of approximately 140,000 clones listed, around 88% were seen once; the top ten hold 7% to 9%. Specimen: PBMCs. These receptor sequences come from a woman aged 18-29 years in good health and CMV-seropositive. CDR3s include the opening cysteine and the closing phenylalanine or tryptophan. The order of the fields is V gene, clone size, J gene, D gene, CDR3 DNA, CDR3 protein. The D gene is left open where the match is weak. Clone size is shown for a subset of rows, as once, few, many or a class of expanded clone.

>TRBV6-5|.|TRBJ1-1|.
TGTGCCAGCAGTTACAAAGGGGTTCCCGGGAACACTGAAGCTTTCTTT
CASSYKGVPGNTEAFF
>TRBV9|.|TRBJ1-5|.
TGTGCCAGCAGCGTAGGGGCAGGGGCTCATCAGCCCCAGCATTTT
CASSVGAGAHQPQHF
>TRBV25-1|.|TRBJ1-6|TRBD1
TGTGCCAGCAGCCCGACAGGGGGCGATTCACCCCTCCACTTT
CASSPTGGDSPLHF
>TRBV19|.|TRBJ2-5|TRBD2
TGTGCCAGTAGCAGACTAGCGGGAATTACCGAATTATCCCAAGAGACCCAGTACTTC
CASSRLAGITELSQETQYF
>TRBV30|once|TRBJ2-3|TRBD2
TGTGCCTGGGGAATAGCGGGGGTTCCCCCAGATACGCAGTATTTT
CAWGIAGVPPDTQYF
>TRBV9|.|TRBJ2-1|TRBD1
TGTGCCAGCAGCGTTTCGGACAGGGTCTATGAGCAGTTCTTC
CASSVSDRVYEQFF
>TRBV6-5|.|TRBJ1-1|TRBD1
TGTGCCAGCAGTCGGGGACAGATCACTGAAGCTTTCTTT
CASSRGQITEAFF
>TRBV5-8|.|TRBJ1-1|TRBD1
TGTGCCAGCAGCTTGCGTCCAGGACAGGGGAACACTGAAGCTTTCTTT
CASSLRPGQGNTEAFF
>TRBV18|few|TRBJ2-4|.
TGTGCCAGCTCACCACCCCCTCCCAGACAGCTAGCCAAAAACATTCAGTACTTC
CASSPPPPRQLAKNIQYF
>TRBV5-5|.|TRBJ1-5|TRBD1
TGTGCCAGCGGTTGGGGACAGGGTTCTAATCAGCCCCAGCATTTT
CASGWGQGSNQPQHF
>TRBV4-3|.|TRBJ2-1|TRBD1
TGCGCCAGCAGCCAAGATCAGGGGGCCTCTAGCAATGAGCAGTTCTTC
CASSQDQGASSNEQFF
>TRBV28|once|TRBJ1-1|TRBD1
TGTGCCAGCAGCTTTGGGGGGACAGGGAACACTGAAGCTTTCTTT
CASSFGGTGNTEAFF
>TRBV27|.|TRBJ1-2|TRBD1
TGTGCCAGCAGTCCCGGGGGGGTTCTCCGGGACAGGGGGGATGGCTACACCTTC
CASSPGGVLRDRGDGYTF
>TRBV28|.|TRBJ1-6|TRBD1
TGTGCCAGCATGGTCCGGGACAGGGTTAATTCACCCCTCCACTTT
CASMVRDRVNSPLHF
>TRBV27|.|TRBJ2-7|TRBD1
TGTGCCAGCAGTTTAAGGGGACAGGGCTACGAGCAGTACTTC
CASSLRGQGYEQYF
>TRBV7-3|.|TRBJ1-1|.
TGTGCCAGCAGCTTAGAGGTGGGTGAAGCTTTCTTT
CASSLEVGEAFF
>TRBV18|once|TRBJ2-1|TRBD2
TGTGCCAGCTCGGAGCGGGGGCCGAGCTCCTACAATGAGCAGTTCTTC
CASSERGPSSYNEQFF
>TRBV28|once|TRBJ1-6|.
TGTGCCAGCAGTACGACAGTTATTAATTCACCCCTCCACTTT
CASSTTVINSPLHF
>TRBV29-1|.|TRBJ2-7|TRBD2
TGCAGCGTTGGTCCGGGGGGTTTTTACGAGCAGTACTTC
CSVGPGGFYEQYF
>TRBV4-3|once|TRBJ2-7|TRBD1
TGCGCCAGCAGCCAAGAGCTAGGGGGCCTCTACGAGCAGTACTTC
CASSQELGGLYEQYF
>TRBV28|.|TRBJ1-2|.
TGTGCCAGCAGGCCGGGCGGAGGTCGGGGCTACACCTTC
CASRPGGGRGYTF
>TRBV5-5|.|TRBJ2-5|TRBD2
TGTGCCAGCTATTCCCTAGAACTAGCGGGGGTCCAAGAGACCCAGTACTTC
CASYSLELAGVQETQYF
>TRBV18|.|TRBJ2-3|.
TGTGCCAGCTCACCGAATAGCCCGACAGATACGCAGTATTTT
CASSPNSPTDTQYF
>TRBV28|.|TRBJ1-5|TRBD1
TGTGCCAGCAGTTTATGGTGGGGGACAGGGGCAGGCAGCAATCAGCCCCAGCATTTT
CASSLWWGTGAGSNQPQHF
>TRBV11-2|.|TRBJ2-3|.
TGTGCCAGCAGCTTAATGATGGGCGGGGCCCGCACAGATACGCAGTATTTT
CASSLMMGGARTDTQYF
>TRBV27|.|TRBJ1-6|TRBD1
TGTGCCAGCAGTCCCGGGGACAGGGGTTCACCCCTCCACTTT
CASSPGDRGSPLHF
>TRBV28|.|TRBJ1-2|.
TGTGCCAGCAGTTTGGGGGGGGTATATGGCTACACCTTC
CASSLGGVYGYTF
>TRBV28|.|TRBJ1-1|TRBD1
TGTGCCAGCAGCAGGACAGGACCCACTGAAGCTTTCTTT
CASSRTGPTEAFF
>TRBV7-2|.|TRBJ1-4|TRBD1
TGTGCCAGCAGCCGACTACACATGACAGGGACCAATGAAAAACTGTTTTTT
CASSRLHMTGTNEKLFF
>TRBV6-5|.|TRBJ2-7|TRBD1
TGTGCCAGCAGTTACTCGCGGACAGGCGCCTACGAGCAGTACTTC
CASSYSRTGAYEQYF